This T cell receptor (beta chain) was captured by sequencing in a study of blood T cell repertoires in COVID-19. Study overall: Acute and convalescent COVID-19 specimens originated in the United States, Italy and Spain. T cells, B-cell-depleted T cells, or PBMCs supplied cDNA or gDNA.

V lost 5 bases to trimming and J lost 6 bases, with 7 bases between them. This CDR3 region has 11 residues. Authors' processing steps: Reference gene primers were amplified, and this amplification served to estimate nucleated cell counts. The protocol was immunoSEQ multiplex PCR, while the TCRdb copy is restricted to in-frame clones and leaves out a portion. V, J and clone size derive from that table, while D and trimming were established from the DNA sequence. Here the sample spans about 12,000 clones, approximately 85% being singletons. Sequenced: peripheral blood. This clonotype was obtained from a human donor in a cohort sampled during active COVID-19. V usage is TRBV12-3 or TRBV12-4 and J usage is TRBJ2-5, with a tentative D call TRBD2 (6 bases). CDR3 DNA sequence: TGTGCCAGCAGTGGGGGGAAGACCCAGTACTTC. This encodes CASSGGKTQYF.